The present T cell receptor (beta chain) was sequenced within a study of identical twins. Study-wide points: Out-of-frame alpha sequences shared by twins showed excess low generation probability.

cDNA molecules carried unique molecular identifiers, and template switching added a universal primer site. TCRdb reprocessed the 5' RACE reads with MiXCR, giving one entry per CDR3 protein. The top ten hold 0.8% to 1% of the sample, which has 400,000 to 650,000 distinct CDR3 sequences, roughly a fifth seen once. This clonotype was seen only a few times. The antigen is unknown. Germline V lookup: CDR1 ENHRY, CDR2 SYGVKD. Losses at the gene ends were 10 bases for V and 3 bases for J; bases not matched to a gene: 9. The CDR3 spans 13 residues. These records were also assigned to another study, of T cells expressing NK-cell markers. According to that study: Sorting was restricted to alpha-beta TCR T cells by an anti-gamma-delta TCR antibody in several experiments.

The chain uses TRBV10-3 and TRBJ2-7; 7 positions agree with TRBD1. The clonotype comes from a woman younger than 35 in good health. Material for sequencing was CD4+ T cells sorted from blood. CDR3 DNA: TGTGCCACCCACGGGACAGAGGGCTACGAGCAGTACTTC. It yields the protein CATHGTEGYEQYF.